The entry that follows covers one T cell receptor (beta chain) sequence. Ten or more counts support this clonotype. Its antigen is still unknown. No per-base quality is available; no much larger clone lies one base away. CDR1 is given as SGHTA and CDR2 as FQGNSA, both from the germline V gene. Trimming at the junction amounts to 1 base on V and 3 bases on J, and the germline ends lie 4 bases apart. CDR3 length: 12 amino acids, cysteine to phenylalanine. Only the CDR3 DNA is retained, 36 bases long and in frame from the first base. The entry originates in a study of Graves' ophthalmopathy and Graves' hyperthyroidism (dated by TCRdb to 2016 to 2019). Regarding the research as a whole: Peripheral blood was collected at initial diagnosis, prior to any treatment. TCR beta repertoire signatures were used to distinguish Graves' ophthalmopathy from Graves' hyperthyroidism and to predict progression to ophthalmopathy. In total, 135 blood samples were TCR-sequenced: 40 to 45 ophthalmopathy, roughly 80 hyperthyroidism and roughly 17 hyperthyroidism-to-ophthalmopathy patients. To explore V-J signatures distinguishing ophthalmopathy from hyperthyroidism, a discovery set of about 99 patients (roughly 44 ophthalmopathy, over 55 stable hyperthyroidism) was enrolled. The independent validation cohort included approximately 19 hyperthyroidism patients plus 17 patients who later progressed from hyperthyroidism to ophthalmopathy. In several hyperthyroidism patients, the T-cell repertoire of thyroid tissue was compared with the T-cell repertoire of blood. Once sampling was done, hyperthyroidism patients were given methimazole at a starting dose of 30 mg daily, while ophthalmopathy patients were given high-dose intravenous methylprednisolone. Here is what the overall study found, with its caveats: Sample size was not predetermined statistically, and investigators were not blinded to group allocation. In validation, the model predicted ophthalmopathy progression with more than 70% sensitivity and 72.22% specificity; some twelve predicted patients were CT-confirmed with GO in a median of approximately 6.5 months. In cross-validation, the 13-signature model distinguished ophthalmopathy from stable hyperthyroidism with approximately 88% sensitivity and around 81% specificity, and in the test set the corresponding values were about 80% and 75%. Most of the expanded thyroid clonotypes with a frequency above 0.001 were also detected in blood, and it was suggested that the thyroid immune response may be reflected by blood repertoires.

Patients with ophthalmopathy had moderately to severely active disease, with a Clinical Activity Score of 3 or more, a NOSPECS grade of 4 or more, and a disease duration of less than 3 months. Patients were excluded if they had other autoimmune diseases, uncontrolled infections, pregnancy or lactation. Clinical symptoms, serum thyroxine, TRAb, thyroid ultrasound and orbital computed tomography formed the basis of the diagnosis. Ficoll-Paque density gradient centrifugation was used to isolate PBMCs from about 10 ml of fresh peripheral blood. Total RNA was extracted with Trizol reagent and quality-checked on an Agilent 2100 Bioanalyzer. For repertoire sequencing, the TCR beta CDR3 regions were amplified from RNA transcripts. A first-round RT-PCR used HTBI primers with the Qiagen OneStep RT-PCR kit, followed by a second-round multiplex PCR, size selection and purification. The libraries underwent paired-end sequencing with 100 bp reads on an Illumina HiSeq2000. As for how the authors treated the data: SOAPnuke was used for read processing, and reads with adapters, uncalled bases, a mean Phred below 15, or no exact constant-primer or identifier match were discarded. COPE v1.2.5 was used to merge high-quality paired reads. Unique nucleotide sequences were defined as clonotypes and aligned to IMGT TRB V, D and J references using MiTCR v1.1. The analysis was limited to V-J combinations with a frequency above 0.0001, which together covered 99.2% of the repertoires. For each V-J combination, a TCR clonal expansion and chaos score was defined as the ratio of F50 clonal expansion to chaos observed in the TCRdist matrix. Welch's t-statistics and random forest were used to narrow the features down to roughly twelve V-J combinations, which were then fed into a naive Bayes classifier. Thyroid-blood repertoire similarity was quantified with the Morisita-Horn index. In TCRdb, the public reads were trimmed at Q25 with fastp and aligned with MiXCR, with productive beta chains retained. Under each unique CDR3 protein, matching rows form one entry showing the most common genes and DNA. The V and J calls, along with clone size, are taken from TCRdb and not from the paper's own processing. This sample holds approximately 330,000 distinct CDR3 sequences; roughly 17% were observed only once. The ten top clones hold over 9% of the sample.

The rearranged chain carries TRBV7-2 and TRBJ2-7; the D gene remains uncertain. This TCR was sampled from an adult man with Graves' ophthalmopathy. The sample consisted of peripheral blood. In nucleotides, the sequence is TGTGCCAGCAGCTTAGATCTCTACGAGCAGTACTTC. Protein translation: CASSLDLYEQYF. With the portions outside the CDR3 filled from the reference TRBV7-2 and TRBJ2-7 genes, the complete variable region becomes GAGVSQSPSNKVTEKGKDVELRCDPISGHTALYWYRQSLGQGLEFLIYFQGNSAPDKSGLPSDRFSAERTGGSVSTLTIQRTQQEDSAVYLCASSLDLYEQYFGPGTRLTVT.